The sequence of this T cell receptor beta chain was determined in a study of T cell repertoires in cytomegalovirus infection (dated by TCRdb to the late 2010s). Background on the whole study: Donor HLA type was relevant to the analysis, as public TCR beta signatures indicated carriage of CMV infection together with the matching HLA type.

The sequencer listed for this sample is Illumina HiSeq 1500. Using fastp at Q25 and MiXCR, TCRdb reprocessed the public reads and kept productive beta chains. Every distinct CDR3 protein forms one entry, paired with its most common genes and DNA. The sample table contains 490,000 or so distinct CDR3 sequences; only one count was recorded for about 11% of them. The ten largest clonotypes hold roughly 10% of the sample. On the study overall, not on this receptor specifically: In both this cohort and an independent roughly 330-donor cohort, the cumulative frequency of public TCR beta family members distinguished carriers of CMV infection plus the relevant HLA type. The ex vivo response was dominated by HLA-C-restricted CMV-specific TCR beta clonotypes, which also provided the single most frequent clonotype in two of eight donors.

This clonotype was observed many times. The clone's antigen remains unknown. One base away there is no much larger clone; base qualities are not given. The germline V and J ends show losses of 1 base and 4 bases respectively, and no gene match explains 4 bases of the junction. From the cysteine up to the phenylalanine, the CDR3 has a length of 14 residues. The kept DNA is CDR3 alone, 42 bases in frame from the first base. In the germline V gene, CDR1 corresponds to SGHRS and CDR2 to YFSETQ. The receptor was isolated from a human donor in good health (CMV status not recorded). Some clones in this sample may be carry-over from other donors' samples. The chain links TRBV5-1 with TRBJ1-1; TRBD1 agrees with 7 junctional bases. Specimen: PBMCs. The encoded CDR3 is CASSLLQGTTEAFF. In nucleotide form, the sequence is TGCGCCAGCAGCTTGCTACAGGGGACCACTGAAGCTTTCTTT. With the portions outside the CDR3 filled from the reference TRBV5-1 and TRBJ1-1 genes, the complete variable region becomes KAGVTQTPRYLIKTRGQQVTLSCSPISGHRSVSWYQQTPGQGLQFLFEYFSETQRNKGNFPGRFSGRQFSNSRSEMNVSTLELGDSALYLCASSLLQGTTEAFFGQGTRLTVV.